This TCR beta chain emerged from a study of regulatory T cells in long-lasting Graves disease. Assembly of TCR beta libraries relied on iRepertoire HTBI primers together with Arm-PCR of CDR3 regions. TCRdb passed the multiplex PCR reads through MiXCR, listing each CDR3 protein once. Altogether some 430,000 distinct CDR3 sequences are present, 20% to 25% being singletons, with the ten largest covering roughly 7.1%. This clonotype was seen at least ten times. Its specificity is not known. This CDR3 is built from 14 residues. J was trimmed by 2 bases and V by 6 bases; bases with no gene match: 5. Findings and limits, study-wide: Exclusively peripheral blood, rather than thyroid tissue, was studied.

Time point here: persistent/refractory GD, antithyroid drugs over 5 years with positive TRAb. Extracted PBMC RNA gave rise to the TCR library. The clonotype originates from a female donor with Graves disease. The J gene is TRBJ2-7, the V gene TRBV12-3 or TRBV12-4, with TRBD1 matching 9 bases. Sequencing used peripheral blood mononuclear cells (PBMCs), obtained when the disease was refractory, from a patient treated with antithyroid drugs. The CDR3, as DNA: TGTGCCAGCAGCCGGACAGGGGAAACCTACGAGCAGTACTTC. This gives the protein CASSRTGETYEQYF.